The 8 T cell receptor beta chains below come from one sample, sequenced in a study of regulatory T cells in long-lasting Graves disease. Libraries of TCR beta came from iRepertoire HTBI primers plus Arm-PCR of CDR3 regions. TCRdb recomputed calls from the multiplex PCR reads with MiXCR, one row per CDR3 protein. The table lists about 240,000 distinct CDR3 sequences, 20% of them singletons, with about 14% in the top ten. Sample time point: newly diagnosed GD, antithyroid drugs for less than 3 months. There was RNA extracted from PBMCs, and the TCR library was made from it. Here the sequenced sample was peripheral blood mononuclear cells (PBMCs), taken at new diagnosis, from a patient treated with antithyroid drugs. These receptors all come from a female donor with Graves disease.

This clonotype was found a few times. The chain employs TRBV7-3 and TRBJ2-1; 12 bases fit TRBD2. Germline V gene sequence: CDR1 SGHTA, CDR2 FQGTGA. The CDR3 sequence is 15 residues long. V was clipped by 1 base and J by 13 bases; unmatched bases: 8. The CDR3 here is CASSLNGLAGGLQFF. The CDR3 DNA reads TGTGCCAGCAGCTTAAACGGGCTAGCGGGAGGGCTACAGTTCTTC.

This clonotype was found many times. V gene TRBV20-1 combines with J gene TRBJ2-6; maybe TRBD1 (7 bases). The CDR3 runs to 16 residues. V was clipped by 3 bases and J by 0 bases, with 12 bases between them. Germline V CDR1 and CDR2: DFQATT, SNEGSKA (reference sequence). CDR3 DNA: TGCAGTGCTAGGGACAGGAGGGTCTCTGGGGCCAACGTCCTGACTTTC. It yields the protein CSARDRRVSGANVLTF.

The CDR3 DNA is TGTGCCAGCAGCTGGGGGTCTTTGGGCGGGGAGCTGTTTTTT. It encodes CASSWGSLGGELFF. V gene TRBV5-6 combines with J gene TRBJ2-2; either TRBD1 or TRBD2 may fit D (5 bases each). The germline gives CDR1 SGHDT, CDR2 YYEEEE. The ends were cut back, 3 bases at V and 7 bases at J, with 13 bases in the middle. This CDR3 has 14 amino acids.

This clonotype has ten or more counts. The J gene is TRBJ2-3, the V gene TRBV20-1; the D gene is possibly TRBD2 (5 bases). Trimming took 3 bases from V and 0 from J, leaving 10 bases between them. CDR3 length: 14 amino acids. Germline V lookup: CDR1 DFQATT, CDR2 SNEGSKA (reference sequence). CDR3 loop: CSARNQRSTDTQYF. The CDR3, as DNA: TGCAGTGCTAGGAACCAGCGGAGCACAGATACGCAGTATTTT.

Many counts were recorded for this clonotype. J is TRBJ2-1 and V is TRBV7-2; possibly TRBD2 for D (6 bases). This CDR3 is built from 16 residues. Trimming removed 1 base at V and 5 bases at J, with 15 bases between. In germline, CDR1 is SGHTA, CDR2 FQGNSA. As DNA, the CDR3 is TGTGCCAGCAGCTTAGTTTTCCGCCCGGGGGACAATGAGCAGTTCTTC. Translated, it gives CASSLVFRPGDNEQFF. Full variable domain (remainder filled in from reference TRBV7-2 and TRBJ2-1): GAGVSQSPSNKVTEKGKDVELRCDPISGHTALYWYRQSLGQGLEFLIYFQGNSAPDKSGLPSDRFSAERTGGSVSTLTIQRTQQEDSAVYLCASSLVFRPGDNEQFFGPGTRLTVL.

The chain joins TRBV27 to TRBJ1-1, with no clear D. Germline V gives CDR1 MNHEY, CDR2 SMNVEV (reference sequence). This CDR3 has 16 residues. Trimming cost V 4 bases and J 6 bases, with 21 bases left between them. CDR3 bases: TGTGCCAGCAGTTCCAGGCTTACGAGGTTCAGAGCTGAAGCTTTCTTT. This translates into CASSSRLTRFRAEAFF.

This clonotype occurred many times. CDR3 sequence reads: CASSSGYGGYTF. The CDR3 bases are TGTGCCAGCAGTTCAGGGTATGGAGGCTACACCTTC. V is TRBV27 and J is TRBJ1-2; TRBD1 is a possible D gene (5 bases). The V gene's germline CDR1 is MNHEY and CDR2 SMNVEV (reference sequence). The CDR3 has 12 amino acids. The germline V and J ends were trimmed by 4 bases and 8 bases, with 11 bases remaining between them.

A single count supports this clonotype. A single base is all that separates this from a far larger clone, so a read error is likely. The rearrangement uses TRBV11-3 and TRBJ1-5; D is possibly TRBD1 (5 bases). This CDR3 has 13 residues. The germline CDR1 and CDR2 sequences are SGHNT and YENEEA. The CDR3 coding sequence is TGTGCCAACAGCTTATCGGGGGTTCAGCCCCAGCATTTT. This sequence encodes CANSLSGVQPQHF. The entire variable domain, with the rest obtained from reference TRBV11-3 and TRBJ1-5, is as follows: EAGVVQSPRYKIIEKKQPVAFWCNPISGHNTLYWYLQNLGQGPELLIRYENEEAVDDSQLPKDRFSAERLKGVDSTLKIQPAELGDSAVYLCANSLSGVQPQHFGDGTRLSIL.